The 5 T cell receptor beta chains in this list originate from one sample, sequenced in a study of T cell changes during pregnancy in multiple sclerosis. The repertoire was sequenced with immunoSEQ multiplex PCR; TCRdb's copy has only in-frame clones and lacks some. Here the sample spans 45,000 to 70,000 clones, about 91% being singletons. The starting material was CD4+ T cells from peripheral blood mononuclear cells, obtained in the second trimester of pregnancy. These receptors were obtained from a female donor with multiple sclerosis, enrolled in a pregnancy study.

The chain is built from TRBV4-2 and TRBJ1-4; D is perhaps TRBD1 (5 bases). The V gene's germline CDR1 is LGHNA and CDR2 YNFKEQ. V shed 6 bases and J shed 5 bases, with 10 bases lying between them. The CDR3 loop spans 13 amino acids. The CDR3 loop is CASRGSGNEKLFF. CDR3 sequence (DNA): TGTGCCAGCAGGGGGTCAGGGAATGAAAAACTGTTTTTT.

The chain links TRBV9 to TRBJ1-5, with 8 positions matching TRBD1. There are 15 residues in the CDR3. The germline V gene has CDR1 SGDLS and CDR2 YYNGEE. After removal of 4 bases from V and 7 bases from J, the junction contained 10 bases not matched to a gene. CDR3 nucleotides: TGTGCCAGCAGCCTAACCGGACAGGGAGACCAGCCCCAGCATTTT. Amino acids: CASSLTGQGDQPQHF.

The chain employs TRBV15 and TRBJ2-1; 9 nucleotides match TRBD1. Per the germline V gene, CDR1 is LNHNV and CDR2 is YYDKDF (reference sequence). V shed 4 bases, J shed 3 bases, and the junction held 4 bases outside the gene matches. The CDR3 loop spans 15 amino acids. The CDR3 bases are TGTGCCACCAGCATCGACAGGGGGGACTACAATGAGCAGTTCTTC. Encoded protein: CATSIDRGDYNEQFF.

The chain uses TRBV28 and TRBJ1-1; D call uncertain. This CDR3 comprises 12 residues. Per germline, CDR1 MDHEN and CDR2 SYDVKM. The V and J ends lost 6 bases and 0 bases respectively, with 5 bases between them. The CDR3 DNA follows: TGTGCCAGCAGATCGGTGAACACTGAAGCTTTCTTT. Translation: CASRSVNTEAFF.

The CDR3 DNA is TGTGCCAGTAGTCGGACAGGCCTGAACAATGAGCAGTTCTTC. Protein product: CASSRTGLNNEQFF. The chain is built from TRBV19 and TRBJ2-1; 7 bases match TRBD1. CDR3 length: 14 amino acids. Germline CDR1 and CDR2: LNHDA and SQIVND (reference sequence). With 5 bases clipped from V and 5 bases from J, the junction kept 6 bases outside the gene matches.